A selection of T cell receptor beta chains follows, all from one sample in a study of brain T cells in children with intractable seizures. The data were produced by immunoSEQ multiplex PCR, yet TCRdb's version contains in-frame clones alone and is incomplete. The sample records approximately 330,000 clones, over 90% being singletons. The sample was peripheral blood, taken 5 to 6 months after surgery. The receptors stem from a boy in the first two years of life with tuberous sclerosis and intractable seizures. The CDR3 runs from the conserved cysteine through the conserved F or W. Each record gives: D gene, clone size, CDR3 length, J gene, V gene, CDR3 protein, CDR3 DNA. A D gene is named only where the DNA matches it firmly. The size entry is marked missing in some rows and otherwise reads once, few, many or a size class.

d_gene: -; abundance: once; len: 12; j_gene: TRBJ1-5; v_gene: TRBV30; CDR3aa: CAWSVNDQPQHF; CDR3nt: TGTGCCTGGAGTGTAAATGATCAGCCCCAGCATTTT
d_gene: -; abundance: -; len: 13; j_gene: TRBJ2-7; v_gene: TRBV12-3/TRBV12-4; CDR3aa: CASSLWPSYEQYF; CDR3nt: TGTGCCAGCAGTTTATGGCCTAGCTACGAGCAGTACTTC
d_gene: TRBD2; abundance: -; len: 14; j_gene: TRBJ2-5; v_gene: TRBV6-5; CDR3aa: CASKPGLAEETQYF; CDR3nt: TGTGCCAGCAAACCGGGACTAGCGGAAGAGACCCAGTACTTC
d_gene: TRBD2; abundance: -; len: 15; j_gene: TRBJ2-5; v_gene: TRBV11-3; CDR3aa: CASSPSSGGRETQYF; CDR3nt: TGTGCCAGCAGCCCTTCAAGCGGGGGGAGAGAGACCCAGTACTTC
d_gene: -; abundance: -; len: 14; j_gene: TRBJ2-7; v_gene: TRBV5-5; CDR3aa: CASSLGYGYYEQYF; CDR3nt: TGTGCCAGCAGCTTGGGGTACGGGTACTACGAGCAGTACTTC
d_gene: TRBD1; abundance: -; len: 15; j_gene: TRBJ1-4; v_gene: TRBV27; CDR3aa: CASSVGQGANEKLFF; CDR3nt: TGTGCCAGCAGTGTAGGACAGGGGGCTAATGAAAAACTGTTTTTT
d_gene: TRBD1; abundance: -; len: 14; j_gene: TRBJ1-2; v_gene: TRBV9; CDR3aa: CASRDDRDAYGYTF; CDR3nt: TGTGCCAGCAGAGACGACAGGGATGCCTATGGCTACACCTTC
d_gene: TRBD2; abundance: -; len: 13; j_gene: TRBJ2-1; v_gene: TRBV7-9; CDR3aa: CASSPSGGNEQFF; CDR3nt: TGTGCCAGCAGCCCCTCGGGGGGCAATGAGCAGTTCTTC
d_gene: -; abundance: -; len: 16; j_gene: TRBJ1-3; v_gene: TRBV19; CDR3aa: CASSIGGRGTGNTIYF; CDR3nt: TGTGCCAGTAGTATAGGAGGGCGCGGAACTGGAAACACCATATATTTT
d_gene: -; abundance: -; len: 11; j_gene: TRBJ2-3; v_gene: TRBV6-6; CDR3aa: CASSQDYTQYF; CDR3nt: TGTGCCAGCAGCCAAGACTATACGCAGTATTTT
d_gene: -; abundance: -; len: 13; j_gene: TRBJ2-3; v_gene: TRBV27; CDR3aa: CASSFPPGDTQYF; CDR3nt: TGTGCCAGCAGTTTCCCCCCTGGAGATACGCAGTATTTT
d_gene: -; abundance: -; len: 13; j_gene: TRBJ2-7; v_gene: TRBV2; CDR3aa: CASSEDVGYEQYF; CDR3nt: TGTGCCAGCAGCGAAGATGTGGGTTACGAGCAGTACTTC
d_gene: TRBD1; abundance: -; len: 15; j_gene: TRBJ2-2; v_gene: TRBV29-1; CDR3aa: CSVDTGGANTGELFF; CDR3nt: TGCAGCGTTGACACAGGGGGCGCGAACACCGGGGAGCTGTTTTTT
d_gene: -; abundance: -; len: 14; j_gene: TRBJ2-1; v_gene: TRBV7-6; CDR3aa: CASTTTPTSDEQFF; CDR3nt: TGTGCCAGCACCACAACCCCGACAAGCGATGAGCAGTTCTTC
d_gene: -; abundance: -; len: 14; j_gene: TRBJ2-5; v_gene: TRBV9; CDR3aa: CASSVRADGETQYF; CDR3nt: TGTGCCAGCAGCGTAAGGGCGGACGGGGAGACCCAGTACTTC
d_gene: -; abundance: -; len: 15; j_gene: TRBJ1-5; v_gene: TRBV6-1; CDR3aa: CASSDRPLGNQPQHF; CDR3nt: TGTGCCAGCAGTGACCGCCCTCTTGGCAATCAGCCCCAGCATTTT
d_gene: -; abundance: few; len: 12; j_gene: TRBJ2-7; v_gene: TRBV2; CDR3aa: CASSERWSEQYF; CDR3nt: TGTGCCAGCAGTGAAAGGTGGTCCGAGCAGTACTTC
d_gene: TRBD1; abundance: -; len: 12; j_gene: TRBJ1-2; v_gene: TRBV7-9; CDR3aa: CASLRDSYGYTF; CDR3nt: TGTGCCAGTCTCCGGGACAGCTATGGCTACACCTTC
d_gene: -; abundance: -; len: 15; j_gene: TRBJ1-2; v_gene: TRBV9; CDR3aa: CASSPLGGPNYGYTF; CDR3nt: TGTGCCAGCAGTCCCTTGGGGGGGCCTAACTATGGCTACACCTTC
d_gene: TRBD1; abundance: -; len: 16; j_gene: TRBJ1-2; v_gene: TRBV3-1/TRBV3-2; CDR3aa: CASSHRDRGGSYGYTF; CDR3nt: TGTGCCAGCAGCCACCGGGACAGGGGAGGTAGCTATGGCTACACCTTC
d_gene: -; abundance: once; len: 15; j_gene: TRBJ1-1; v_gene: TRBV14; CDR3aa: CASSQVRGQETEAFF; CDR3nt: TGTGCCAGCAGCCAGGTGCGGGGGCAGGAGACTGAAGCTTTCTTT
d_gene: -; abundance: -; len: 13; j_gene: TRBJ2-1; v_gene: TRBV6-5; CDR3aa: CASSYSEGVEQFF; CDR3nt: TGTGCCAGCAGTTACTCCGAGGGGGTTGAGCAGTTCTTC
d_gene: TRBD2; abundance: -; len: 14; j_gene: TRBJ2-7; v_gene: TRBV29-1; CDR3aa: CSVSTSGSSGEQYF; CDR3nt: TGCAGCGTTTCGACTAGCGGCTCTTCCGGCGAGCAGTACTTC
d_gene: -; abundance: -; len: 15; j_gene: TRBJ2-1; v_gene: TRBV13; CDR3aa: CASSSISTRSNEQFF; CDR3nt: TGTGCCAGCAGCTCCATCTCGACTAGATCTAATGAGCAGTTCTTC
d_gene: -; abundance: -; len: 13; j_gene: TRBJ2-7; v_gene: TRBV28; CDR3aa: CATTPGDRMAQYF; CDR3nt: TGTGCCACCACCCCCGGTGACAGGATGGCGCAGTACTTC
d_gene: -; abundance: few; len: 14; j_gene: TRBJ2-7; v_gene: TRBV7-2; CDR3aa: CASCWGDSTYEQYF; CDR3nt: TGTGCCAGCTGCTGGGGGGACAGCACCTACGAGCAGTACTTC
d_gene: TRBD1; abundance: -; len: 14; j_gene: TRBJ1-1; v_gene: TRBV6-5; CDR3aa: CASSSRTGGTEAFF; CDR3nt: TGTGCCAGCAGTTCAAGGACAGGGGGCACTGAAGCTTTCTTT
d_gene: TRBD2; abundance: -; len: 19; j_gene: TRBJ2-2; v_gene: TRBV5-8; CDR3aa: CASSFHWARLADYTGELFF; CDR3nt: TGTGCCAGCAGTTTCCACTGGGCCCGGCTAGCGGATTATACCGGGGAGCTGTTTTTT
d_gene: -; abundance: -; len: 12; j_gene: TRBJ1-1; v_gene: TRBV29-1; CDR3aa: CSAEGEMAEAFF; CDR3nt: TGCAGCGCCGAGGGGGAGATGGCTGAAGCTTTCTTT